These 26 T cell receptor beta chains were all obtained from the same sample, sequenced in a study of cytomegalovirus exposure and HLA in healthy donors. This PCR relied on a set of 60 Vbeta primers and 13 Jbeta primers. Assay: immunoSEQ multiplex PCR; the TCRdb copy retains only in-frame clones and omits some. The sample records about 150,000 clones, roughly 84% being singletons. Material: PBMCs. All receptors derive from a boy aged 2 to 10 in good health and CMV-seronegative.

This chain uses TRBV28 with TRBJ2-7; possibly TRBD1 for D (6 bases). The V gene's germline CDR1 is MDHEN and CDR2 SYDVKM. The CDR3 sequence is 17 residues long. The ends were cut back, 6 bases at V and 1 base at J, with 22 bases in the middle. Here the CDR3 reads CASSPLLRTARSYEQYF. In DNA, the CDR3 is TGTGCCAGCAGCCCCCTCCTTAGGACAGCTCGGTCCTACGAGCAGTACTTC.

The CDR3 spells CASSLTGEGYGYTF. Written as DNA, the CDR3 is TGTGCCAGCAGCCTGACAGGGGAAGGGTATGGCTACACCTTC. V usage is TRBV5-6 and J usage is TRBJ1-2; 8 nucleotides agree with TRBD1. V lost 4 bases, J lost 5 bases, and 7 bases stayed unmatched. This CDR3 is built from 14 residues. Germline V gives CDR1 SGHDT, CDR2 YYEEEE.

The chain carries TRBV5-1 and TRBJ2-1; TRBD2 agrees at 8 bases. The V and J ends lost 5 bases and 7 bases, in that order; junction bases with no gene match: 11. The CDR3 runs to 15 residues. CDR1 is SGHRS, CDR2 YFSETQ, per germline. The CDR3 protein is CASSSLAARGNEQFF. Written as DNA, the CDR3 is TGCGCCAGCAGTTCACTAGCGGCCCGGGGGAATGAGCAGTTCTTC.

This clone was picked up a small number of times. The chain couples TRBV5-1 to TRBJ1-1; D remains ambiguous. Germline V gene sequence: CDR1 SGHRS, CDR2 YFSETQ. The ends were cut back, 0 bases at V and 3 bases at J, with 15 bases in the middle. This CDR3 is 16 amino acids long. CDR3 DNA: TGCGCCAGCAGCTTGGGTAGCGGTAGGATGTACACTGAAGCTTTCTTT. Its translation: CASSLGSGRMYTEAFF.

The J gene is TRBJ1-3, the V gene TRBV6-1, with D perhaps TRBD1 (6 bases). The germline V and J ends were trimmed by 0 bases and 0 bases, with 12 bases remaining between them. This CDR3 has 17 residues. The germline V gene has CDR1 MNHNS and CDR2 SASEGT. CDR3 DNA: TGTGCCAGCAGTGAAGCCCTAAGGACAGCCTCTGGAAACACCATATATTTT. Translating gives CASSEALRTASGNTIYF.

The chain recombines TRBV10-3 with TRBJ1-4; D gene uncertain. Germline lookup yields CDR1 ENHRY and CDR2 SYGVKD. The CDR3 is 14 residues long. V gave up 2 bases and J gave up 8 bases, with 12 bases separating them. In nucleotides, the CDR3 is TGTGCCATCAGTGAGGTGAGGGATGGAGAAAAACTGTTTTTT. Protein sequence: CAISEVRDGEKLFF.

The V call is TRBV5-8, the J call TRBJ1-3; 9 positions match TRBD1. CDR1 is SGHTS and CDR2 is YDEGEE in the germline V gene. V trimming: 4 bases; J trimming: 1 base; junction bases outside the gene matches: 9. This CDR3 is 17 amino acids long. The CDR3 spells CASSRGPGTGSGNTIYF. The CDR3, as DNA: TGTGCCAGCAGCCGTGGACCCGGGACAGGGTCTGGAAACACCATATATTTT.

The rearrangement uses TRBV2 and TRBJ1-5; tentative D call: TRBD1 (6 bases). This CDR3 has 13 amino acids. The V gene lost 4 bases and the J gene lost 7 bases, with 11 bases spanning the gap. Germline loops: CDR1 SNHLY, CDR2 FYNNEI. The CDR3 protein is CASSAGARQPQHF. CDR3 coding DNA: TGTGCCAGCAGTGCAGGGGCAAGACAGCCCCAGCATTTT.

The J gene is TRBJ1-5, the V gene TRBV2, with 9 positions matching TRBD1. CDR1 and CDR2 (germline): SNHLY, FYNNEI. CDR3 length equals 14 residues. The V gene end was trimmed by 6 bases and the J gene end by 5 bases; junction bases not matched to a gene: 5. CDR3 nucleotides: TGTGCCAGCAGCGAGACAGGGGGGGATCAGCCCCAGCATTTT. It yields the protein CASSETGGDQPQHF.

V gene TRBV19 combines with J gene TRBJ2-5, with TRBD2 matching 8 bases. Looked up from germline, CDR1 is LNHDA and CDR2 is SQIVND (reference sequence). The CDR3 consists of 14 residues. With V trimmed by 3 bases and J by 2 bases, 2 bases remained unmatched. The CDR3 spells CASSIRGGQETQYF. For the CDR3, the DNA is TGTGCCAGTAGTATTCGGGGGGGTCAAGAGACCCAGTACTTC.

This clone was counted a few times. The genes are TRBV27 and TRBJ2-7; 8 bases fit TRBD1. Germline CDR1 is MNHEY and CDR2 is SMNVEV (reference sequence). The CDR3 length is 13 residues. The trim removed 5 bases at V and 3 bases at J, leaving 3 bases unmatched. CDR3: CASSGQGGYEQYF. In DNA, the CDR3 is TGTGCCAGCAGTGGACAGGGAGGCTACGAGCAGTACTTC.

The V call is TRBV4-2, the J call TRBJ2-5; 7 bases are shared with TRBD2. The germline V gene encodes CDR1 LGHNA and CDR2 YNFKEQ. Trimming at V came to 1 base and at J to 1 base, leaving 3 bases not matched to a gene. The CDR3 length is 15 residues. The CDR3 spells CASSQGGGGQETQYF. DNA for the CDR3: TGTGCCAGCAGCCAAGGGGGGGGTGGCCAAGAGACCCAGTACTTC.

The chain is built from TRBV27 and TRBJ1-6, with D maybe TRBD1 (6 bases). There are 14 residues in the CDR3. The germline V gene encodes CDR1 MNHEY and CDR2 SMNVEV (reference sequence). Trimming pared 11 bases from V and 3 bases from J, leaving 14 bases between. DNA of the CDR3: TGTGCCTCTCGAGGGACAAACTATAATTCACCCCTCCACTTT. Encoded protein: CASRGTNYNSPLHF.

This chain's CDR3 is CASSLRGGRRETQYF. CDR3 nucleotide sequence: TGCGCCAGCAGCCTAAGGGGGGGGCGCCGAGAGACCCAGTACTTC. This chain joins TRBV4-1 and TRBJ2-5, with a possible D match to TRBD2 (7 bases). V dropped 4 bases and J dropped 4 bases, with 16 bases sitting between them. Germline CDR1 and CDR2: MGHRA and YSYEKL. This CDR3 contains 15 residues.

The CDR3 DNA follows: TGTGCCAGCAGCCCGGACAGACACACTGAAGCTTTCTTT. It is translated as CASSPDRHTEAFF. The chain employs TRBV5-4 and TRBJ1-1; possibly TRBD1 for D (6 bases). CDR1 is SGHNT and CDR2 is YYREEE in the germline V gene (reference sequence). V was shortened by 4 bases and J by 3 bases, with 10 bases between the two germline ends. The CDR3 sequence is 13 residues long.

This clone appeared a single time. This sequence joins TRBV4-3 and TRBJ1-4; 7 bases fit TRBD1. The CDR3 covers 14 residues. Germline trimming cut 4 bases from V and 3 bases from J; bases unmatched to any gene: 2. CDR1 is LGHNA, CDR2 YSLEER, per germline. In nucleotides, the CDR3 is TGCGCCAGCAGCCGACAGGGAGCTAATGAAAAACTGTTTTTT. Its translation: CASSRQGANEKLFF.

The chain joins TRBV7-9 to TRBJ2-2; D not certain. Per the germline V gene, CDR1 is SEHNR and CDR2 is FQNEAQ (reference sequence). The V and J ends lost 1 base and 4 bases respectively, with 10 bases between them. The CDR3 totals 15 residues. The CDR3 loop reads CASSLGWPTTGELFF. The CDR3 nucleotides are TGTGCCAGCAGCTTAGGGTGGCCAACCACCGGGGAGCTGTTTTTT.

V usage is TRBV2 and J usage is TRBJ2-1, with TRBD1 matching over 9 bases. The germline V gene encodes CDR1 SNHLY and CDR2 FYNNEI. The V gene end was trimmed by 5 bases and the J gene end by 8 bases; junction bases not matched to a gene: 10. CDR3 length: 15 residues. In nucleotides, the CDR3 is TGTGCCAGCAGTCCACCGGGACAGGGTCGGGATGAGCAGTTCTTC. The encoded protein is CASSPPGQGRDEQFF.

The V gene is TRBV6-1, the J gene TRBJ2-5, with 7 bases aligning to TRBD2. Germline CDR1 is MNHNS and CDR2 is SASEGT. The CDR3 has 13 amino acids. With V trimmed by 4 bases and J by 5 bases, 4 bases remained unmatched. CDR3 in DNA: TGTGCCAGCAGTGGGGGAGGGTTGGAGACCCAGTACTTC. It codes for CASSGGGLETQYF.

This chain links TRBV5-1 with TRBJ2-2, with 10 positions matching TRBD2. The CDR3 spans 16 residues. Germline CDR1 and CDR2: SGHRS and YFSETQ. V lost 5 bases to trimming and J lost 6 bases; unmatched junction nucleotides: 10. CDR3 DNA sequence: TGCGCCAGCAGGAGCGGGGGGGCGGAAGGATCCGGGGAGCTGTTTTTT. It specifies CASRSGGAEGSGELFF.

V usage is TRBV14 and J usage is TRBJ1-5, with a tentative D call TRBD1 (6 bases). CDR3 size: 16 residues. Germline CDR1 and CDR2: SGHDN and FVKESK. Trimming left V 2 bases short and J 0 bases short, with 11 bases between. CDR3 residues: CASSQFRGASNQPQHF. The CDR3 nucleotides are TGTGCCAGCAGCCAATTCAGGGGCGCTAGCAATCAGCCCCAGCATTTT.

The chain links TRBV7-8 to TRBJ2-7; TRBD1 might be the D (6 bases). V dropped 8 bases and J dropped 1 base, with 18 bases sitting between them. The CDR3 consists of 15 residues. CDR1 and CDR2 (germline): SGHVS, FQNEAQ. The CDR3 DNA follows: TGTGCCAGCGGAGGCACAGGGCGGGCGTCCTACGAGCAGTACTTC. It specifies CASGGTGRASYEQYF.

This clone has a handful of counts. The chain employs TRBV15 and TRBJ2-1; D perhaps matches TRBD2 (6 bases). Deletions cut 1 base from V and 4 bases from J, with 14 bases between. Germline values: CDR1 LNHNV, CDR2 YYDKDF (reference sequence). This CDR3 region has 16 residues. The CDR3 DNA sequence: TGTGCCACCAGCAGAGGTGGGGGTGGAGGGTACAATGAGCAGTTCTTC. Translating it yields CATSRGGGGGYNEQFF.

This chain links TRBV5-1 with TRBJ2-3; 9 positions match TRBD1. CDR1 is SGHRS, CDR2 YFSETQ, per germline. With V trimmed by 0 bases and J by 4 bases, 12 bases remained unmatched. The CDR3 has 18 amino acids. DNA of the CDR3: TGCGCCAGCAGCTTGGGGGGACAGGGTCCCCTCCGGGCAGATACGCAGTATTTT. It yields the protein CASSLGGQGPLRADTQYF.

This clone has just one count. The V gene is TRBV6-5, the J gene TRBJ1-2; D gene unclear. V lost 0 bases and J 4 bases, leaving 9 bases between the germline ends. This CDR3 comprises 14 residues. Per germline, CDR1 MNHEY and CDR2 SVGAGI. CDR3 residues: CASSYSSTFYGYTF. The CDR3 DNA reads TGTGCCAGCAGTTACTCGAGTACGTTCTATGGCTACACCTTC.

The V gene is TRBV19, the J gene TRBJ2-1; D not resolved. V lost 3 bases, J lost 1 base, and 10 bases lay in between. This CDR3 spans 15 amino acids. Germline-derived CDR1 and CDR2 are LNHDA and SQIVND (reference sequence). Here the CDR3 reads CASSIIRGSYNEQFF. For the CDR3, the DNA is TGTGCCAGTAGTATCATTCGCGGATCCTACAATGAGCAGTTCTTC.